This is a list of T cell receptor beta chains from one sample in a study of tumor and adjacent non-tumor tissue in lung cancer. One entry per CDR3 protein, called by TCRdb with MiXCR from the multiplex PCR reads. The sample yields 70,000 to 90,000 distinct CDR3 sequences, over 75% seen once. Specimen: lung tumor tissue. These receptors came from a woman between 45 and 60 years old with non-small cell lung cancer. CDR3s include the opening cysteine and the closing phenylalanine or tryptophan. The order of the fields is CDR3 protein, CDR3 DNA, D gene, J gene, V gene, clone size. The D gene is left open where the match is weak. Clone size is not always given. Where it is, it says once, few, many or a class for expanded clones.

CSARRLAGYKEQFF,TGCAGTGCTAGACGCCTAGCGGGATACAAAGAGCAGTTCTTC,TRBD2,TRBJ2-1,TRBV20-1,NA
CSVVWDGCTDTQYF,TGCAGCGTTGTGTGGGACGGGTGCACAGATACGCAGTATTTT,NA,TRBJ2-3,TRBV29-1,NA
CSAWADSGNTIYF,TGCAGCGCCTGGGCGGACTCTGGGAACACCATATATTTT,NA,TRBJ1-3,TRBV29-1,NA
CVSSQDGGRGTEVFF,TGTGTCAGCAGCCAAGACGGGGGGCGGGGGACTGAAGTTTTCTTT,NA,TRBJ1-1,TRBV4-2,NA
CSVGRQEGAGGYTF,TGCAGCGTTGGAAGGCAGGAGGGAGCGGGTGGCTACACCTTC,NA,TRBJ1-2,TRBV29-1,few
CSASVWNRDTGELFF,TGCAGTGCTAGTGTCTGGAACAGGGACACCGGGGAGCTGTTTTTT,NA,TRBJ2-2,TRBV20-1,NA
CAISEPSGKRNEQFF,TGTGCCATCAGTGAACCTAGCGGGAAGCGGAATGAGCAGTTCTTC,TRBD2,TRBJ2-1,TRBV10-3,many
CASSLKREPGGSTGELFF,TGTGCAAGCAGCCTCAAGCGGGAGCCTGGGGGGAGCACCGGGGAGCTGTTTTTT,TRBD2,TRBJ2-2,TRBV6-5,NA
CASSSGYTEAFF,TGTGCCAGCAGCTCAGGGTACACTGAAGCCTTCTTT,NA,TRBJ1-1,TRBV11-2,NA
CSGGDQGVERYF,TGCAGCGGGGGTGATCAGGGTGTCGAGCGGTACTTC,NA,TRBJ2-7,TRBV29-1,NA
CSVVSARRPYEQFF,TGCAGCGTTGTTTCCGCGAGAAGGCCCTATGAGCAGTTCTTC,NA,TRBJ2-1,TRBV29-1,NA
CASIQDLYRIGTEAFF,TGCGCCAGCATCCAAGATCTCTACAGGATCGGCACCGAAGCTTTCTTT,NA,TRBJ1-1,TRBV4-1,NA
CTSSSSLTGGLF,TGTACCAGCAGCTCTAGTCTCACAGGGGGCCTCTTC,TRBD1,TRBJ2-1,TRBV11-2,NA